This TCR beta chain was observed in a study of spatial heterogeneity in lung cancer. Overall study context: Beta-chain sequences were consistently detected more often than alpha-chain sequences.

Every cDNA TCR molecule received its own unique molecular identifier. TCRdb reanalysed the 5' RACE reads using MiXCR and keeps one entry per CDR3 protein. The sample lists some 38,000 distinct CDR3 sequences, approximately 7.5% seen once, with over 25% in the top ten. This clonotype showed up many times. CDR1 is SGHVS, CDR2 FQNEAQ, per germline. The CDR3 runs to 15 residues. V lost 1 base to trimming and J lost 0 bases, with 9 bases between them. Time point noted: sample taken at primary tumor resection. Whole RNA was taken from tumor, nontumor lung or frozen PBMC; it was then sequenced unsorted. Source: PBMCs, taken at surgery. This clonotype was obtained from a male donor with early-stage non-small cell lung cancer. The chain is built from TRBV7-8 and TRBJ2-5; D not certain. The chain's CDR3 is CASSLGLRYQETQYF. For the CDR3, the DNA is TGTGCCAGCAGCTTAGGACTGAGGTACCAAGAGACCCAGTACTTC.